The T cell receptor beta chain described here comes from a study of coeliac disease. The V end was cut by 7 bases, the J end by 4 bases, with 13 bases between. The CDR3 consists of 13 residues. Germline-derived CDR1 and CDR2 are MNHNS and SASEGT. Method: immunoSEQ multiplex PCR; TCRdb's copy keeps in-frame clones and lacks some. Counted here are about 7,000 clones, 55% to 75% occurring once; the ten biggest clones make up around 6%. The sample consisted of lamina propria lymphocytes from the gut. This chain uses TRBV6-1 with TRBJ1-2, with no clear D. This clonotype was obtained from a man in his thirties or forties with celiac disease. The CDR3 DNA reads TGTGCCAGCATCAGACTGCTCGGCTATGGCTACACCTTC. Encoded protein: CASIRLLGYGYTF.